The 16 T cell receptor beta chains reported below all come from one sample, sequenced in a study of response to subunit inactivated influenza vaccine. TCRdb re-analysed the RT-PCR reads in MiXCR, keeping a single row per CDR3 protein. Of about 570,000 distinct CDR3 sequences in the sample, approximately 12% were seen once. The material sequenced was PBMCs from blood, taken on the day of vaccination. These receptors came from a man aged 50 to 60 who received an inactivated influenza vaccine.

The gene calls are TRBV20-1 and TRBJ2-3; 9 nucleotides match TRBD2. CDR1 is DFQATT, CDR2 SNEGSKA, per germline (reference sequence). This CDR3 spans 15 amino acids. The V segment lost 3 bases and the J segment 2 bases; nucleotides outside the gene matches: 6. CDR3 residues: CSASLRLADTDTQYF. As DNA, the CDR3 is TGCAGTGCTAGTCTTCGACTAGCGGACACAGATACGCAGTATTTT.

J is TRBJ2-5 and V is TRBV29-1, with D unclear. From germline, CDR1 is SQVTM and CDR2 ANQGSEA. CDR3 length: 13 residues. The V and J ends lost 0 bases and 4 bases respectively, with 9 bases between them. This CDR3 is CSVEDRILETQYF. In DNA form, the CDR3 reads TGCAGCGTTGAAGATCGGATCTTAGAGACCCAGTACTTC.

This clonotype has a count of ten or more. The genes are TRBV5-1 and TRBJ2-7; unclear D gene. V lost 4 bases to trimming and J lost 0 bases, with 11 bases between them. The CDR3 length is 14 residues. CDR1 and CDR2 (germline): SGHRS, YFSETQ. DNA of the CDR3: TGCGCCAGCAGCCCCGGGCCCGACTCCTACGAGCAGTACTTC. Translating it yields CASSPGPDSYEQYF.

This clonotype has a handful of counts. The rearrangement joins TRBV6-1 to TRBJ1-2, with 11 bases aligning to TRBD1. The germline V gene encodes CDR1 MNHNS and CDR2 SASEGT. V lost 7 bases, J lost 4 bases, and 8 bases stayed unmatched. The CDR3 is 15 amino acids. The CDR3 DNA reads as TGTGCCAGCACCCCCCGGACAGGGGGCAGCTATGGCTACACCTTC. Translated, it gives CASTPRTGGSYGYTF.

This chain joins TRBV4-1 and TRBJ1-3; D gene uncertain. CDR1 is MGHRA and CDR2 is YSYEKL in the germline V gene. Deletions cut 7 bases from V and 4 bases from J, with 8 bases between. The CDR3 spans 12 residues. CDR3 residues: CASKGVGNTIYF. CDR3 coding DNA: TGCGCCAGCAAGGGAGTCGGAAACACCATATATTTT.

The sample holds many counts of this clonotype. The V gene is TRBV13, the J gene TRBJ2-5, with D perhaps matching TRBD1 (6 bases). CDR3 length: 14 residues. Per the germline V gene, CDR1 is PRHDT and CDR2 is FYEKMQ (reference sequence). The V and J ends lost 6 bases and 1 base respectively, with 12 bases between them. This CDR3 is CASSLRGSQETQYF. The CDR3 nucleotides are TGTGCCAGCAGTTTAAGGGGGTCCCAAGAGACCCAGTACTTC.

V usage is TRBV12-3 or TRBV12-4 and J usage is TRBJ2-5; 8 nucleotides line up with TRBD1. Germline trimming cut 6 bases from V and 4 bases from J; bases unmatched to any gene: 4. CDR3 size: 13 residues. CDR3 region: CASRSTGVETQYF. The CDR3 bases are TGTGCCAGCAGGTCGACAGGGGTAGAGACCCAGTACTTC.

This sequence joins TRBV20-1 and TRBJ2-7; possible D gene TRBD2, 6 bases. Germline CDR1 is DFQATT and CDR2 is SNEGSKA (reference sequence). V gave up 3 bases and J gave up 2 bases, with 17 bases separating them. The length of the CDR3 is 15 residues. CDR3 sequence reads: CSARQAGLTTYEQYF. The CDR3 DNA follows: TGCAGTGCTAGGCAAGCGGGCTTAACGACCTACGAGCAGTACTTC.

The chain couples TRBV5-1 to TRBJ2-2, with TRBD2 identical over 12 bases. CDR3 length: 17 residues. Germline V gene sequence: CDR1 SGHRS, CDR2 YFSETQ. V lost 4 bases, J lost 5 bases, and 9 bases stayed unmatched. CDR3 DNA sequence: TGCGCCAGCAGCCCCCTACCAGGACTAGCGGGGACCGGGGAGCTGTTTTTT. Its translation is CASSPLPGLAGTGELFF.

This clonotype showed up just a few times. The chain links TRBV11-2 to TRBJ2-7, with TRBD1 matching over 8 bases. With V trimmed by 3 bases and J by 7 bases, 14 bases remained unmatched. Germline loops: CDR1 SGHAT, CDR2 FQNNGV. The CDR3 is 16 amino acids. The CDR3 bases are TGTGCCAGCAGCTTCACCCGTGGACAGGGAACGGGGGAGCAGTACTTC. Its protein is CASSFTRGQGTGEQYF.

At least ten counts were recorded for this clonotype. The CDR3, as DNA: TGTGCCAGCAGTTTTGGCGGTGGTGGAACTAGCACAGATACGCAGTATTTT. Translated, it gives CASSFGGGGTSTDTQYF. The chain couples TRBV12-3 or TRBV12-4 to TRBJ2-3; D not certain. The CDR3 loop spans 17 amino acids. Between the trimmed V and J ends, which lost 3 bases and 0 bases, there was a span of 16 bases.

The V and J genes are TRBV12-3 or TRBV12-4 and TRBJ2-3, with 7 bases aligning to TRBD2. The CDR3 runs to 14 residues. The J segment lost 2 bases and the V segment lost 6 bases, leaving 5 bases of the junction unmatched. As DNA, the CDR3 is TGTGCCAGCAGAAAAGCGGGGTACACAGATACGCAGTATTTT. Its translation is CASRKAGYTDTQYF.

The chain employs TRBV11-1 and TRBJ1-4; D perhaps matches TRBD1 (5 bases). Germline V gene sequence: CDR1 SGHAT, CDR2 FQDESV (reference sequence). This CDR3 region has 18 residues. Trimming took 5 bases from V and 2 from J, leaving 21 bases between them. In DNA, the CDR3 is TGTGCCAGCAGCCCGCGCCGAGGGGTCGGGGGTACTAATGAAAAACTGTTTTTT. This encodes CASSPRRGVGGTNEKLFF.

The chain couples TRBV6-2 or TRBV6-3 to TRBJ1-5, with 10 nucleotides matching TRBD1. The CDR3 loop spans 16 amino acids. Trimming cost V 7 bases and J 4 bases; bases outside gene matches: 10. The germline V gene encodes CDR1 MNHEY and CDR2 SVGEGT. CDR3 DNA: TGTGCCAGCACCTTGGACAGGGGGGTTGGAAATCAGCCCCAGCATTTT. Its translation is CASTLDRGVGNQPQHF.

This clonotype has just a few counts. This chain uses TRBV2 with TRBJ2-3; the D is unclear. Between the trimmed V and J ends, which lost 7 bases and 3 bases, there was a span of 11 bases. Per the germline V gene, CDR1 is SNHLY and CDR2 is FYNNEI. The CDR3 covers 13 residues. The CDR3, as DNA: TGTGCCAGCACCCCGGTGTCGACAGATACGCAGTATTTT. As protein: CASTPVSTDTQYF.

This clonotype was seen many times. The chain employs TRBV4-2 and TRBJ2-2; D remains unclear. The CDR3 totals 14 residues. V gave up 4 bases and J gave up 2 bases, with 8 bases separating them. Germline V gene sequence: CDR1 LGHNA, CDR2 YNFKEQ. CDR3 nucleotides: TGTGCCAGCAGCCCGGAGATAAACACCGGGGAGCTGTTTTTT. It translates to CASSPEINTGELFF.